The rows below give T cell receptor beta chains drawn from one sample of a study of cytomegalovirus exposure and HLA in healthy donors. Some clones are missing from TCRdb's copy, which holds only in-frame ones; the method was immunoSEQ multiplex PCR. The sample spans more than 95,000 clones; the ten largest clones claim roughly 0.94%. The material sequenced was PBMCs. Receptors were obtained from a man younger than 30 in good health and CMV-seronegative. The CDR3 runs from the conserved cysteine through the conserved F or W. D genes are given only for firm matches.

TGTGCCAGTAGTATAGGCCAGGGGGTGAACACTGAAGCTTTCTTT | CASSIGQGVNTEAFF | TRBV19 | TRBD1 | TRBJ1-1
TGTGCCAGCAAGACTTCCGGGGAGCTGTTTTTT | CASKTSGELFF | TRBV7-6 | NA | TRBJ2-2
TGTGCCAGCAGTATAACAGACCGGGACAGGGGCTTACGCGAGTATTTT | CASSITDRDRGLREYF | TRBV28 | TRBD1 | TRBJ2-3
TGCGCCAGCAGCTCTCCTCCGCCTAGCGGCGCTAGCACAGATACGCAGTATTTT | CASSSPPPSGASTDTQYF | TRBV5-1 | TRBD2 | TRBJ2-3
TGTGCCAGCAGCTGGGGGGGCGGGAGCACCGAGACCCAGTACTTC | CASSWGGGSTETQYF | TRBV7-8 | NA | TRBJ2-5
TGTGCCAGTAAGAGCACAGATGCGCAGTATTTT | CASKSTDAQYF | TRBV19 | NA | TRBJ2-3
TGCGCCAGCAGCTTGGGGGGCATCGCTGAAGCTTTCTTT | CASSLGGIAEAFF | TRBV5-1 | NA | TRBJ1-1
TGTGCCAGCAGTGAAGGCGACGGGGAGCTGTTTTTT | CASSEGDGELFF | TRBV2 | NA | TRBJ2-2
TGCGCCACCAGAGCAGGGACAGGGACCAACTATGGCTACACCTTC | CATRAGTGTNYGYTF | TRBV5-1 | TRBD1 | TRBJ1-2
TGTGCCAGCAGTCCTAGCGGGGCCTCGATCACCGGGGAGCTGTTTTTT | CASSPSGASITGELFF | TRBV27 | TRBD2 | TRBJ2-2
TGTGCCAGCAGTGCCCAGTCCCAGTACTTC | CASSAQSQYF | TRBV2 | NA | TRBJ2-5
TGTGCCAGCAGTGAAACTGGCTATGGCTACACCTTC | CASSETGYGYTF | TRBV6-1 | NA | TRBJ1-2
TGTGCCAGCAGTTACTCCAGCGGGATGCCCGCAGATACGCAGTATTTT | CASSYSSGMPADTQYF | TRBV6-5 | TRBD2 | TRBJ2-3
TGTGCCAGCGTTGGGACACTTTTCGCCGAGCAGTACTTC | CASVGTLFAEQYF | TRBV2 | NA | TRBJ2-7
TGTGCCAGCAGCCTCCAATCTAGCGGATACACCGGGGAGCTGTTTTTT | CASSLQSSGYTGELFF | TRBV4-2 | TRBD2 | TRBJ2-2
TGTGCCAGTAGTATAGGCGGCCCCGGGGAGCTGTTTTTT | CASSIGGPGELFF | TRBV19 | NA | TRBJ2-2
TGTGCCAGCAGCTTAGTGTCGGGTTTTGACTACACCTTC | CASSLVSGFDYTF | TRBV13 | NA | TRBJ1-2
TGTGCCAGCAGTGAAGCTAGCACAGATACGCAGTATTTT | CASSEASTDTQYF | TRBV6-4 | NA | TRBJ2-3
TGCGCCAGCAGCCAAGGACCCCGCAGGGGGACTAACTATGGCTACACCTTC | CASSQGPRRGTNYGYTF | TRBV4-1 | TRBD1 | TRBJ1-2
TGTGCCAGCAGCGGCGGGACTTACAATGAGCAGTTCTTC | CASSGGTYNEQFF | TRBV9 | NA | TRBJ2-1